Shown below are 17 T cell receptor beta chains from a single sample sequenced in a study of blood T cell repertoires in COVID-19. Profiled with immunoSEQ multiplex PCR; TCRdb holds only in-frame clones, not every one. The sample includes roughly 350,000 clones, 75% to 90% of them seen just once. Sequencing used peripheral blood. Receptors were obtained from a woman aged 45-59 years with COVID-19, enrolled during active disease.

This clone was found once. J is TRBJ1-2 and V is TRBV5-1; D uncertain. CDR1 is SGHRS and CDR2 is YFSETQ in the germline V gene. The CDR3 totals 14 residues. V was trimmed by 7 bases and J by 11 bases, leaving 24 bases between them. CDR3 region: CASGISESLSRYTF. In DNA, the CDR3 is TGCGCCAGCGGCATTTCGGAGTCCCTCTCGAGGTACACCTTC.

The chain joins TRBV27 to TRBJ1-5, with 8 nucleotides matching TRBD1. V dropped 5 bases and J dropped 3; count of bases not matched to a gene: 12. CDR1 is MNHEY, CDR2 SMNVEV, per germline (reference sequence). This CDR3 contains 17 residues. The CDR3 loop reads CASSPDPRQGYNQPQHF. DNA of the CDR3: TGTGCCAGCAGTCCAGACCCCCGACAGGGGTACAATCAGCCCCAGCATTTT.

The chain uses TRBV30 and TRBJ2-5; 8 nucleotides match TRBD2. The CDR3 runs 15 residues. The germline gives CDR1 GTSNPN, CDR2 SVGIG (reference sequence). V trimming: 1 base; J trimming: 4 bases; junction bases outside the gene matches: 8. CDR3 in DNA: TGTGCCTGGAGTGGAGGGGGGCTAGCGGGAGAGACCCAGTACTTC. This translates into CAWSGGGLAGETQYF.

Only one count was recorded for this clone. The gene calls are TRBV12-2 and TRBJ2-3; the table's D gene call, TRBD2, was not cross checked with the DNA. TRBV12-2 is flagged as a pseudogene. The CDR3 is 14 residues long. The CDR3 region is CASRLGLAGGAQYF. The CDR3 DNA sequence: TGTGCAAGTCGCTTAGGACTAGCGGGAGGGGCGCAGTATTTT.

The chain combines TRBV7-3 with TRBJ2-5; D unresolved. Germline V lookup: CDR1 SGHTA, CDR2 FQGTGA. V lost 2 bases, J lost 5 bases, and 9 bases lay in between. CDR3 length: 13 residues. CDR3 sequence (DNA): TGTGCCAGCAGCTTAGGCGTCGGGGAGACCCAGTACTTC. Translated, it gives CASSLGVGETQYF.

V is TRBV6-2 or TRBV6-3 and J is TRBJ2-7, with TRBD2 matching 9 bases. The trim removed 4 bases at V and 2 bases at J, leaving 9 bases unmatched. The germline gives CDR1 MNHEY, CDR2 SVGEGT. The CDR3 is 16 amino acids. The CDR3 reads CASSLDRLAVPYEQYF. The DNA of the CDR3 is TGTGCCAGCAGTTTGGACCGACTAGCGGTACCCTACGAGCAGTACTTC.

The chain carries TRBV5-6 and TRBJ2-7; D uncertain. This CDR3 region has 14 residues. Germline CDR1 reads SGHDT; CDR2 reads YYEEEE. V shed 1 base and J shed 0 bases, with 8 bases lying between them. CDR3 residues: CASSLTKSSYEQYF. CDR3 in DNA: TGTGCCAGCAGCTTGACTAAGAGCTCCTACGAGCAGTACTTC. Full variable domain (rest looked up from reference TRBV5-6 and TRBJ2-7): DAGVTQSPTHLIKTRGQQVTLRCSPKSGHDTVSWYQQALGQGPQFIFQYYEEEERQRGNFPDRFSGHQFPNYSSELNVNALLLGDSALYLCASSLTKSSYEQYFGPGTRLTVT.

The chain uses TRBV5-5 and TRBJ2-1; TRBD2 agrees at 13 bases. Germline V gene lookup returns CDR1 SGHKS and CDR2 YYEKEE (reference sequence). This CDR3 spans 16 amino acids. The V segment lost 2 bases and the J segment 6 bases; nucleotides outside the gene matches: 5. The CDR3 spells CASSLLAGGPINEQFF. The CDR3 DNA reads TGTGCCAGCAGCTTACTAGCGGGAGGGCCTATCAATGAGCAGTTCTTC.

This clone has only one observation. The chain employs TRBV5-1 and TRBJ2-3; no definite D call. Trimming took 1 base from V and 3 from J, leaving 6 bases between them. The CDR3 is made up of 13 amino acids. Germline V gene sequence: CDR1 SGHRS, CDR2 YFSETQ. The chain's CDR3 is CASSLIVTDTQYF. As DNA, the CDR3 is TGCGCCAGCAGCTTGATAGTGACAGATACGCAGTATTTT.

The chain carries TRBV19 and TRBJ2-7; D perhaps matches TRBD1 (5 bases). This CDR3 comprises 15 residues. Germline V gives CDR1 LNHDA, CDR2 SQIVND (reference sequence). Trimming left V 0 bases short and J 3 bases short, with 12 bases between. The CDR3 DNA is TGTGCCAGTAGTATAGACCCCAGGGAAGTCTACGAGCAGTACTTC. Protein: CASSIDPREVYEQYF.

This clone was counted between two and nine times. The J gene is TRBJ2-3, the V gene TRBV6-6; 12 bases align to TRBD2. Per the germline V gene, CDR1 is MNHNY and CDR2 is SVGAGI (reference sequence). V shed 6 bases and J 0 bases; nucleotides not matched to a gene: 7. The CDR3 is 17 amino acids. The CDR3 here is CASRRRTSGKSTDTQYF. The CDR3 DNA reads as TGTGCCAGCAGACGACGGACTAGCGGGAAGAGCACAGATACGCAGTATTTT.

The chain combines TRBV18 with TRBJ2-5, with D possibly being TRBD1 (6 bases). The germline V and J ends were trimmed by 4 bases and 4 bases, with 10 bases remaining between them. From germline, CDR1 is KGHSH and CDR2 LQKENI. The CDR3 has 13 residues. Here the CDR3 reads CASSQNRVETQYF. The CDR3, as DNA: TGTGCCAGCTCACAAAACAGGGTAGAGACCCAGTACTTC.

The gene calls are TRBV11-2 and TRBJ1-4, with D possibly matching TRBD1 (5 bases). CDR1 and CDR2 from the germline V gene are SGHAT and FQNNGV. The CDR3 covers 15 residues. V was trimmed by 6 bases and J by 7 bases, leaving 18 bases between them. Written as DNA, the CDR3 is TGTGCCAGCAGTCTGACCAGTAGGCAGGGTGAAAAACTGTTTTTT. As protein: CASSLTSRQGEKLFF.

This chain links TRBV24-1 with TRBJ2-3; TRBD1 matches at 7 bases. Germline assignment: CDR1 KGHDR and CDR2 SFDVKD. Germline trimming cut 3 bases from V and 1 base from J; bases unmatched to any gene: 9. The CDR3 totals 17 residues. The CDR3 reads CATSDPRQGVGTDTQYF. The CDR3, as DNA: TGTGCCACCAGTGATCCGCGACAGGGCGTAGGCACAGATACGCAGTATTTT.

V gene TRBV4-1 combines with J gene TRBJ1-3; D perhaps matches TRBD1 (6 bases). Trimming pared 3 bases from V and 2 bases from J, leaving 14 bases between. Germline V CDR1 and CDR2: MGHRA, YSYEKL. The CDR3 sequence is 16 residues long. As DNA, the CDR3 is TGCGCCAGCAGCCAGGGGGGGGCAGGGGCTGGAAACACCATATATTTT. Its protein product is CASSQGGAGAGNTIYF.

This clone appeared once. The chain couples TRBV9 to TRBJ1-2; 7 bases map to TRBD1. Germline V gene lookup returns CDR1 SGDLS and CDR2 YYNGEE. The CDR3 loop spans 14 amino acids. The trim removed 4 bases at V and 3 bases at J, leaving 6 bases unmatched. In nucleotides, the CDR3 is TGTGCCAGCAGCAACAGGGGAGGCGACTATGGCTACACCTTC. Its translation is CASSNRGGDYGYTF.

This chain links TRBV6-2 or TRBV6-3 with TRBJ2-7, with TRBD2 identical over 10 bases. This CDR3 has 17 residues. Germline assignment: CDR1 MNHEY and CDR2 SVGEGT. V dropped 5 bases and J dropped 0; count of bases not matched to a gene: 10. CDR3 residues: CASSRPTSGENSYEQYF. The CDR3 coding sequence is TGTGCCAGCAGTCGGCCTACTAGCGGGGAAAACTCCTACGAGCAGTACTTC.